A single sample gave rise to the 7 T cell receptor beta chains below, sequenced in a study of early T cells in non-severe SARS-CoV-2 infection. MiXCR, applied by TCRdb to the 5' RACE reads, yields one record per CDR3 protein. The top ten clones hold roughly 4.8% of a sample with some 91,000 distinct CDR3 sequences, roughly 11% of them seen once. Material: whole blood, obtained at baseline. The receptors shown here come from an adult who was a healthcare worker with PCR-confirmed SARS-CoV-2 infection or an uninfected control (not recorded which).

This clonotype was counted many times. The genes are TRBV29-1 and TRBJ2-5; D not certain. The length of the CDR3 is 12 residues. Germline V gene data show CDR1 as SQVTM and CDR2 as ANQGSEA. V gave up 7 bases and J gave up 5 bases, with 14 bases separating them. The CDR3 here is CSADSVGETQYF. For the CDR3, the DNA is TGCAGCGCCGACTCCGTCGGGGAGACCCAGTACTTC.

This clonotype was picked up many times. The chain recombines TRBV5-6 with TRBJ2-1; 8 bases map to TRBD2. CDR3 length: 15 residues. V shed 5 bases and J 0 bases; nucleotides not matched to a gene: 4. The germline gives CDR1 SGHDT, CDR2 YYEEEE. The CDR3 loop is CASSSSGSSYNEQFF. In nucleotides, the CDR3 is TGTGCCAGCAGTTCCAGCGGGAGCTCCTACAATGAGCAGTTCTTC.

This clonotype was found many times. This chain links TRBV7-3 with TRBJ2-2; TRBD2 is a possible D gene (5 bases). This CDR3 region has 14 residues. CDR1 and CDR2 (germline): SGHTA, FQGTGA. With 4 bases removed from V and 4 bases from J, the gap between germline ends came to 10 bases. CDR3 DNA sequence: TGTGCCAGCAGCTCTGGACTGTCCACCGGGGAGCTGTTTTTT. This sequence encodes CASSSGLSTGELFF.

This clonotype was found many times. This CDR3 reads CASSIVKELNEQFF. DNA of the CDR3: TGTGCCAGTAGTATAGTGAAGGAACTGAATGAGCAGTTCTTC. The chain carries TRBV19 and TRBJ2-1; unclear D gene. Germline CDR1 reads LNHDA; CDR2 reads SQIVND (reference sequence). There are 14 residues in the CDR3. V lost 1 base, J lost 7 bases, and 11 bases lay in between.

This chain connects TRBV6-5 to TRBJ2-7; possibly TRBD1 or TRBD2 for D (5 bases each). This CDR3 has 15 amino acids. Trimming took 0 bases from V and 7 from J, leaving 16 bases between them. Germline CDR1 MNHEY, CDR2 SVGAGI. The CDR3 bases are TGTGCCAGCAGTTACTCGGGGACGAGACCTCTGGAGCAGTACTTC. Encoded protein: CASSYSGTRPLEQYF.

The sample holds many counts of this clonotype. This sequence joins TRBV6-1 and TRBJ2-3; TRBD2 matches at 9 bases. The V segment lost 7 bases and the J segment 2 bases; nucleotides outside the gene matches: 4. The CDR3 runs to 14 residues. Germline CDR1 is MNHNS and CDR2 is SASEGT. This CDR3 is CASTRTSDTDTQYF. Written as DNA, the CDR3 is TGTGCCAGCACGAGGACTAGCGACACAGATACGCAGTATTTT.

J is TRBJ2-3 and V is TRBV5-1, with D perhaps matching TRBD1 (5 bases). The germline gives CDR1 SGHRS, CDR2 YFSETQ. This CDR3 comprises 14 residues. Between the trimmed V and J ends, which lost 0 bases and 7 bases, there was a span of 12 bases. The CDR3 nucleotides read TGCGCCAGCAGCTTGGGGGGTCCGGACAATACGCAGTATTTT. Its translation: CASSLGGPDNTQYF. The complete variable domain, with remaining parts taken from reference TRBV5-1 and TRBJ2-3, reads KAGVTQTPRYLIKTRGQQVTLSCSPISGHRSVSWYQQTPGQGLQFLFEYFSETQRNKGNFPGRFSGRQFSNSRSEMNVSTLELGDSALYLCASSLGGPDNTQYFGPGTRLTVL.